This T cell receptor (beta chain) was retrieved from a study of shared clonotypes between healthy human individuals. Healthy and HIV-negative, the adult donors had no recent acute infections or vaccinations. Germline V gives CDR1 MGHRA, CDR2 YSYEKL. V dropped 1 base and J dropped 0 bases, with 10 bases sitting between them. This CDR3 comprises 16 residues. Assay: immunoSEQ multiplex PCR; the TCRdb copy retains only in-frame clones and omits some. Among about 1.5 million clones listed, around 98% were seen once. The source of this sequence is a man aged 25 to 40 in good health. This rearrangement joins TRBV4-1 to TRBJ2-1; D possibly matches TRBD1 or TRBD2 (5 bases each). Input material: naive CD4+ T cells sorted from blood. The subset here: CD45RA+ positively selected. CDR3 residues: CASSQAAGSSYNEQFF. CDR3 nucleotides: TGCGCCAGCAGCCAAGCCGCAGGGAGCTCCTACAATGAGCAGTTCTTC.